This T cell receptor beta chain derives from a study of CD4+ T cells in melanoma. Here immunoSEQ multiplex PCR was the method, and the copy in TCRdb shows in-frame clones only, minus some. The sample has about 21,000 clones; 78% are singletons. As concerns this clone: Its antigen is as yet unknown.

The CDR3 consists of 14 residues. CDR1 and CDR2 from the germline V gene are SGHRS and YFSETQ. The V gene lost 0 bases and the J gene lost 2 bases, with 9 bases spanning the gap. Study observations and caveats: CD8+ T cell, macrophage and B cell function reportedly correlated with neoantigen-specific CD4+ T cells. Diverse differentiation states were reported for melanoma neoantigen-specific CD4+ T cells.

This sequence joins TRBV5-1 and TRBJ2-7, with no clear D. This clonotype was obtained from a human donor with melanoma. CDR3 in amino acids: CASSLVVQPYEQYF. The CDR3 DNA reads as TGCGCCAGCAGCTTGGTAGTCCAGCCCTACGAGCAGTACTTC.